The next 13 T cell receptor beta chains were all read from a single sample in a study of early T cells in non-severe SARS-CoV-2 infection. Each CDR3 protein is one row after TCRdb ran MiXCR on the 5' RACE reads. The data show some 87,000 distinct CDR3 sequences, roughly an eighth seen once. What was sequenced was whole blood. The receptor set was obtained from an adult who was a healthcare worker with PCR-confirmed SARS-CoV-2 infection or an uninfected control (not recorded which).

The chain couples TRBV12-3 or TRBV12-4 to TRBJ1-2, with 9 bases fitting TRBD1. V shed 5 bases, J shed 7 bases, and the junction held 5 bases outside the gene matches. This CDR3 region has 13 residues. The CDR3 spells CASSGGQGLGYTF. DNA of the CDR3: TGTGCCAGCAGTGGGGGACAGGGACTTGGCTACACCTTC.

This clonotype was observed at least ten times. The chain's CDR3 is CSARRGSNEKLFF. As DNA, the CDR3 is TGCAGTGCTAGACGGGGGAGTAATGAAAAACTGTTTTTT. The chain has TRBV20-1 and TRBJ1-4; TRBD1 is a possible D gene (5 bases). The CDR3 runs to 13 residues. Germline lookup yields CDR1 DFQATT and CDR2 SNEGSKA (reference sequence). The V end was cut by 2 bases, the J end by 4 bases, with 8 bases between.

Note on this clonotype: Given a much more abundant clone one base away, this may be a read error. This chain uses TRBV7-2 with TRBJ2-7; unclear D gene. This CDR3 region has 15 residues. Germline V CDR1 and CDR2: SGHTA, FQGNSA. The CDR3 DNA is TGTGCCAGGAGCTTAGTCTTTGGCAGGACCTACGAGCAGTACTTC. This translates into CARSLVFGRTYEQYF.

The J gene is TRBJ1-2, the V gene TRBV3-1; 9 positions match TRBD1. Trimming cost V 7 bases and J 5 bases; bases outside gene matches: 8. Per germline, CDR1 LGHDT and CDR2 YNNKEL (reference sequence). The CDR3 extends over 14 amino acids. CDR3 protein: CASTRTGAGYGYTF. The CDR3 DNA sequence: TGTGCCAGCACCCGGACAGGGGCAGGGTATGGCTACACCTTC.

The CDR3 DNA reads TGTGCCAGCAGCCAGGGACAGAACACCGGGGAGCTGTTTTTT. Translating gives CASSQGQNTGELFF. V and J are TRBV5-4 and TRBJ2-2; perhaps TRBD1 as D (6 bases). V lost 4 bases and J lost 1, with 8 bases in between. The CDR3 totals 14 residues. Germline V gene lookup returns CDR1 SGHNT and CDR2 YYREEE (reference sequence).

The rearrangement links TRBV29-1 to TRBJ2-7, with TRBD1 matching over 8 bases. The CDR3 is 13 residues long. V lost 6 bases to trimming and J lost 3 bases; unmatched junction nucleotides: 7. In germline, CDR1 is SQVTM, CDR2 ANQGSEA. In nucleotides, the CDR3 is TGCAGCGTCGCCCGACAGGGGTTCTACGAGCAGTACTTC. Amino acids: CSVARQGFYEQYF.

J is TRBJ1-1 and V is TRBV29-1; 12 bases are a match to TRBD1. Germline trimming cut 4 bases from V and 9 bases from J; bases unmatched to any gene: 6. Germline V gene lookup returns CDR1 SQVTM and CDR2 ANQGSEA. This CDR3 has 13 residues. The DNA for the CDR3 is TGCAGCGTTGTAAAGGGGACAGGGGGCAAAGCTTTCTTT. It is translated as CSVVKGTGGKAFF.

This clonotype was counted a few times. The rearrangement uses TRBV5-1 and TRBJ1-2; no clear D. The germline gives CDR1 SGHRS, CDR2 YFSETQ. V was shortened by 4 bases and J by 3 bases, with 19 bases between the two germline ends. The CDR3 has 16 amino acids. The CDR3 is CASSRGDDQVYYGYTF. The CDR3, as DNA: TGCGCCAGCAGCCGTGGCGACGACCAGGTGTACTATGGCTACACCTTC. Full variable domain (rest looked up from reference TRBV5-1 and TRBJ1-2): KAGVTQTPRYLIKTRGQQVTLSCSPISGHRSVSWYQQTPGQGLQFLFEYFSETQRNKGNFPGRFSGRQFSNSRSEMNVSTLELGDSALYLCASSRGDDQVYYGYTFGSGTRLTVV.

This clonotype was counted many times. V gene TRBV10-1 combines with J gene TRBJ2-4, with 8 bases fitting TRBD1. After removal of 2 bases from V and 9 bases from J, the junction contained 9 bases not matched to a gene. The CDR3 loop spans 15 amino acids. Germline V gives CDR1 WNHNN, CDR2 SYGVQD (reference sequence). CDR3 bases: TGCGCCAGCAGTGAGGAAAGAGACAGGGGAGGCATTCAGTACTTC. Its protein product is CASSEERDRGGIQYF.

This clonotype was seen a few times. The chain recombines TRBV12-3 or TRBV12-4 with TRBJ2-1, with D unresolved. V shed 2 bases and J shed 7 bases, with 6 bases lying between them. CDR3 length: 12 residues. The CDR3 spells CASSLRENEQFF. CDR3 bases: TGTGCCAGCAGTTTACGCGAGAATGAGCAGTTCTTC.

This clonotype came up many times. This chain uses TRBV11-2 with TRBJ2-2, with D perhaps given as TRBD1 or TRBD2 (5 bases each). V was pared by 5 bases and J by 0 bases, with 16 bases between. This CDR3 contains 17 residues. Germline lookup yields CDR1 SGHAT and CDR2 FQNNGV. CDR3 coding DNA: TGTGCCAGCAGCCCAGGCTATTGGGGGACGAACACCGGGGAGCTGTTTTTT. It encodes CASSPGYWGTNTGELFF. Using reference TRBV11-2 and TRBJ2-2 for the parts outside the CDR3, the full variable domain is EAGVAQSPRYKIIEKRQSVAFWCNPISGHATLYWYQQILGQGPKLLIQFQNNGVVDDSQLPKDRFSAERLKGVDSTLKIQPAKLEDSAVYLCASSPGYWGTNTGELFFGEGSRLTVL.

The genes are TRBV30 and TRBJ1-5; D gene ambiguous. The CDR3 contains 15 residues. The germline V gene has CDR1 GTSNPN and CDR2 SVGIG (reference sequence). The V end lost 1 base, the J end lost 9 bases, and 19 bases lay between the germline ends. CDR3 bases: TGTGCCTGGAGTGCCCCAGAGCAGGAGACGGGGCCCCAGCATTTT. This encodes CAWSAPEQETGPQHF.

This clonotype was observed at least ten times. J is TRBJ1-4 and V is TRBV12-3 or TRBV12-4; TRBD1 agrees at 9 bases. Trimming cost V 4 bases and J 7 bases; bases outside gene matches: 7. This CDR3 contains 15 residues. CDR3 nucleotides: TGTGCCAGCAGTTCCTCCGGGACAGGGAGTGAAAAACTGTTTTTT. Amino acid sequence: CASSSSGTGSEKLFF.